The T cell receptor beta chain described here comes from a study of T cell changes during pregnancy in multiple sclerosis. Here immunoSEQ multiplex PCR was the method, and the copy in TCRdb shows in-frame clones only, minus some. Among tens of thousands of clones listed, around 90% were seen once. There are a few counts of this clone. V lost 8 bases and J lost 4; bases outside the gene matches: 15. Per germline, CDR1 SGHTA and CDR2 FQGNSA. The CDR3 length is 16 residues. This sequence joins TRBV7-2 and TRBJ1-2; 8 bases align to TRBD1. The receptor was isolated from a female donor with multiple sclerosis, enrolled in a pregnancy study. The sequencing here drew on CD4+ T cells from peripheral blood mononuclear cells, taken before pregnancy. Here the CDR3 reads CASALTVAGGLYGYTF. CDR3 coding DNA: TGTGCCAGCGCCCTCACAGTGGCAGGGGGCCTCTATGGCTACACCTTC.